These 21 T cell receptor beta chains originate from one sample sequenced in a study of tumor-infiltrating lymphocytes in primary liver carcinoma. Co-extraction of RNA and DNA was performed on roughly 20-34 mg of unsorted bulk tissue. The researchers produced TCR beta cDNA from 500 to 550 ng total RNA with a constant-region primer. TCR beta libraries came from three nested multiplex PCR rounds using slightly modified ARM-PCR. The first two PCR rounds, around 11 cycles each, used TRBV1-TRBV30 forward primers and a C-beta reverse primer. Using its own MiXCR run on the multiplex PCR reads, TCRdb lists one record per CDR3 protein. The sample includes 99,000 or so distinct CDR3 sequences, approximately 68% of them seen just once. Material: liver tumor tissue from sampling region 5. Described subset: tumor region T5, tumor centre. These receptors were collected from a woman aged 55-69 years with primary liver carcinoma and hepatitis B virus infection.

Details on this clonotype: In this CDR3 the conserved last residue, phenylalanine or tryptophan, is missing, so a read error is likely. It is unclear where the CDR3 begins or ends on the DNA, so no DNA is shown, and the CDR3 is as TCRdb lists it. The J gene is TRBJ2-2, the V gene TRBV11-2; the D call of TRBD1 is as the table states it, not checked on the DNA. Germline CDR1 SGHAT, CDR2 FQNNGV. The CDR3 has 17 amino acids, counting both end residues. This chain's CDR3 is CASSLRVTGLDTGEMFL.

The sample holds a few counts of this clonotype. V usage is TRBV10-3 and J usage is TRBJ2-3; TRBD1 is a possible D gene (6 bases). V was pared by 6 bases and J by 0 bases, with 10 bases between. The V gene's germline CDR1 is ENHRY and CDR2 SYGVKD. The length of the CDR3 is 14 residues. This chain's CDR3 is CAIRTTGSTDTQYF. CDR3 nucleotide sequence: TGTGCCATCAGAACGACAGGAAGCACAGATACGCAGTATTTT.

This clonotype is medium-sized (0.01 to 0.1%). The chain is built from TRBV11-2 and TRBJ2-2, with 13 positions matching TRBD2. The germline gives CDR1 SGHAT, CDR2 FQNNGV. This CDR3 has 19 amino acids. Trimming removed 5 bases from V and 5 bases from J; junction bases left unmatched: 14. The CDR3 spells CASSPDLGTSGMGTGELFF. The DNA for the CDR3 is TGTGCCAGCAGCCCCGACCTCGGGACTAGCGGGATGGGGACCGGGGAGCTGTTTTTT.

This clonotype showed up many times. The chain couples TRBV6-1 to TRBJ2-1; the D gene is possibly TRBD2 (6 bases). Germline V CDR1 and CDR2: MNHNS, SASEGT. V was trimmed by 1 base and J by 4 bases, leaving 11 bases between them. The CDR3 spans 15 residues. The CDR3 nucleotides read TGTGCCAGCAGTGAAGGGCTAGCGAGATACAATGAGCAGTTCTTC. Amino acid sequence: CASSEGLARYNEQFF.

Concerning this clonotype: At one boundary the junction diverges from the germline segment, which might be a read error. The chain links TRBV4-1 to TRBJ2-3; TRBD2 matches 14 bases. Germline V gene data show CDR1 as MGHRA and CDR2 as YSYEKL. This CDR3 spans 15 amino acids. This CDR3 reads CASNLGLAGGDTQYF. For the CDR3, the DNA is TGCGCAAGCAACCTCGGACTAGCGGGAGGAGATACGCAGTATTTT.

A word on this clonotype: Since a much larger clone is just one base distant, this may be a read error. The chain is built from TRBV6-1 and TRBJ2-1, with 10 bases fitting TRBD1. Germline trimming cut 7 bases from V and 4 bases from J; bases unmatched to any gene: 22. This CDR3 contains 20 residues. The germline V gene encodes CDR1 MNHNS and CDR2 SASEGT. Here the CDR3 DNA reads TGTGCCAGCATTACCCGCTCAGGAAGCACCCGGGACAGGGGATACAATGAGCAGTTCTTC. Translated: CASITRSGSTRDRGYNEQFF.

In its sample, this clonotype was seen a few times. This may arise from a read error, as a much more abundant clone is one base away. This sequence joins TRBV28 and TRBJ2-1, with 9 bases lining up with TRBD2. The CDR3 consists of 13 residues. CDR1 and CDR2 (germline): MDHEN, SYDVKM. CDR3 sequence: CASRAGGYNVQFF. The CDR3, as DNA: TGTGCCAGCCGAGCGGGAGGTTACAATGTGCAGTTCTTC. Full variable domain (missing parts from reference TRBV28 and TRBJ2-1): DVKVTQSSRYLVKRTGEKVFLECVQDMDHENMFWYRQDPGLGLRLIYFSYDVKMKEKGDIPEGYSVSREKKERFSLILESASTNQTSMYLCASRAGGYNVQFFGPGTRLTVL.

With respect to this clonotype: Compared with germline, one end of the junction differs, possibly owing to a read error. CDR3 sequence reads: CASSFQGSGSTIYF. CDR3 sequence (DNA): TGTGCCAGCAGCTTTCAAGGATCTGGAAGCACCATATACTTT. V usage is TRBV7-9 and J usage is TRBJ1-3; D is ambiguous. CDR1 SEHNR and CDR2 FQNEAQ come from the germline V gene (reference sequence). The length of the CDR3 is 14 residues.

This clonotype is categorized as medium-sized. The genes are TRBV11-2 and TRBJ2-3; 7 nucleotides align to TRBD2. V trimming: 1 base; J trimming: 3 bases; junction bases outside the gene matches: 4. Germline V gives CDR1 SGHAT, CDR2 FQNNGV. The CDR3 sequence is 15 residues long. The chain's CDR3 is CASSLVTGLTDTQYF. The CDR3 region has the DNA TGTGCCAGCAGCTTAGTCACGGGACTAACAGATACGCAGTATTTT.

With regard to this clonotype: A much larger clone lies a single base off, so this may be a read error. The genes are TRBV5-1 and TRBJ2-7; TRBD1 matches 8 bases. CDR1 SGHRS and CDR2 YFSETQ come from the germline V gene. The CDR3 runs 17 residues. The CDR3: CTSSLGQRTGFSYEQYF. CDR3 nucleotides: TGCACCAGCAGCTTGGGGCAACGGACAGGGTTCTCCTACGAGCAGTACTTC.

As to this clonotype: Relative to the germline gene, one junction end is altered; a read error may explain this. CDR3 amino acids: CARSFAGDRSYEQCF. The CDR3 nucleotides read TGTGCCAGAAGTTTTGCAGGCGACCGATCCTACGAGCAGTGCTTC. This sequence joins TRBV28 and TRBJ2-7, with D unresolved. Germline V lookup: CDR1 MDHEN, CDR2 SYDVKM. This CDR3 has 15 amino acids. Supplemented by reference TRBV28 and TRBJ2-7, the full variable domain reads DVKVTQSSRYLVKRTGEKVFLECVQDMDHENMFWYRQDPGLGLRLIYFSYDVKMKEKGDIPEGYSVSREKKERFSLILESASTNQTSMYLCARSFAGDRSYEQCFGPGTRLTVT.

V usage is TRBV6-5 and J usage is TRBJ2-3; 8 bases align to TRBD2. The germline V gene has CDR1 MNHEY and CDR2 SVGAGI. J was trimmed by 7 bases and V by 10 bases; bases with no gene match: 10. The CDR3 totals 13 residues. CDR3 DNA: TGTGCCAACAGAGGCGGGGGGCTTAATACGCAGTATTTT. This codes for CANRGGGLNTQYF.

This clonotype appeared many times. This chain joins TRBV28 and TRBJ2-7; D may be TRBD1 (6 bases). Germline assignment: CDR1 MDHEN and CDR2 SYDVKM. The CDR3 consists of 19 residues. V was clipped by 4 bases and J by 3 bases, with 28 bases between them. Here the CDR3 reads CASSSQRGHINPGDYEQYF. As DNA, the CDR3 is TGTGCCAGCAGTTCTCAGAGGGGACACATAAACCCTGGGGACTACGAGCAGTACTTC.

A remark on this clonotype: Germline and junction disagree at one end, which may indicate a read error. The CDR3 bases are TGTGCCAGCAGCCAAGATATTGTATTCGACAAAGGGGATGAGAAACTGTTTTTT. This encodes CASSQDIVFDKGDEKLFF. The V and J genes are TRBV4-2 and TRBJ1-4, with a weak D call TRBD1 (5 bases). The CDR3 runs 18 residues. Germline V lookup: CDR1 LGHNA, CDR2 YNFKEQ.

The sample holds one count of this clonotype. A much larger clone differs from this one at a single base, so this may be a read error. The gene calls are TRBV7-3 and TRBJ1-1, with a possible D match to TRBD1 (5 bases). Trimming shortened V by 0 bases and J by 8 bases, and 10 bases separated the two germline ends. Germline V gene lookup returns CDR1 SGHTA and CDR2 FQGTGA. CDR3 length equals 13 residues. In DNA form, the CDR3 reads TGTGCCAGCAGCTTAACTGGGGGGGAAGAAGCTTTCTTT. Its protein product is CASSLTGGEEAFF.

The chain employs TRBV11-2 and TRBJ2-2; D is unclear. This CDR3 is built from 12 residues. CDR1 is SGHAT, CDR2 FQNNGV, per germline. Trimming stripped 9 bases from V and 7 bases from J, with 12 bases between. CDR3 residues: CASRLMGGELFF. The CDR3 DNA sequence: TGTGCCAGTAGGTTAATGGGCGGGGAGCTGTTTTTT.

This chain connects TRBV5-1 to TRBJ2-2, with TRBD1 matching over 12 bases. Unmatched junction bases numbered 30, after V lost 4 bases and J lost 17 bases. This CDR3 has 20 residues. Germline-derived CDR1 and CDR2 are SGHRS and YFSETQ. DNA of the CDR3: TGCGCCAGCAGCCCGGGGCCGTTCCGGGACAGGGGGCCAAGACCGGGGAGCTATTTTTTT. It is translated as CASSPGPFRDRGPRPGSYFF. The full variable domain, rest sourced from reference TRBV5-1 and TRBJ2-2, is KAGVTQTPRYLIKTRGQQVTLSCSPISGHRSVSWYQQTPGQGLQFLFEYFSETQRNKGNFPGRFSGRQFSNSRSEMNVSTLELGDSALYLCASSPGPFRDRGPRPGSYFFGEGSRLTVL.

This clonotype was seen many times. This chain's CDR3 is CASSFPGDGYTF. In DNA form, the CDR3 reads TGTGCCAGCAGTTTCCCCGGGGATGGCTACACCTTC. The gene calls are TRBV12-3 or TRBV12-4 and TRBJ1-2; D not resolved. The ends were cut back, 3 bases at V and 6 bases at J, with 8 bases in the middle. The CDR3 runs 12 residues.

Turning to this clonotype: The conserved phenylalanine or tryptophan is not found at the CDR3 terminus, so this likely reflects a read error. The chain links TRBV10-3 to TRBJ2-1; 10 bases agree with TRBD2. This CDR3 comprises 17 residues. Losses at the gene ends were 9 bases for V and 0 bases for J; bases not matched to a gene: 11. Germline-derived CDR1 and CDR2 are ENHRY and SYGVKD. The DNA of the CDR3 is TGTGCCATTACCGGAGGACTAGCGGACCACTCCTACAATGAGCAGTTCCTC. Protein product: CAITGGLADHSYNEQFL.

Of note for this clonotype: One end of the junction is discordant with germline, which a read error may explain. The chain uses TRBV11-2 and TRBJ2-5; D remains unclear. In germline, CDR1 is SGHAT, CDR2 FQNNGV. The CDR3 is made up of 12 amino acids. The CDR3 is CTSSSDLGTQYF. The CDR3 coding sequence is TGTACCAGCAGCTCCGATCTAGGGACCCAGTACTTC.

A remark on this clonotype: The germline gene is not matched at one end of the junction; a read error may be the cause. The chain employs TRBV5-1 and TRBJ2-6, with TRBD1 as a possible D gene (6 bases). Looked up from germline, CDR1 is SGHRS and CDR2 is YFSETQ. This CDR3 is built from 15 residues. The CDR3 loop reads CASSPSGAGASVLTF. The CDR3 DNA reads TGCGCCAGCAGCCCCTCAGGGGCTGGGGCCAGCGTCCTGACTTTC.